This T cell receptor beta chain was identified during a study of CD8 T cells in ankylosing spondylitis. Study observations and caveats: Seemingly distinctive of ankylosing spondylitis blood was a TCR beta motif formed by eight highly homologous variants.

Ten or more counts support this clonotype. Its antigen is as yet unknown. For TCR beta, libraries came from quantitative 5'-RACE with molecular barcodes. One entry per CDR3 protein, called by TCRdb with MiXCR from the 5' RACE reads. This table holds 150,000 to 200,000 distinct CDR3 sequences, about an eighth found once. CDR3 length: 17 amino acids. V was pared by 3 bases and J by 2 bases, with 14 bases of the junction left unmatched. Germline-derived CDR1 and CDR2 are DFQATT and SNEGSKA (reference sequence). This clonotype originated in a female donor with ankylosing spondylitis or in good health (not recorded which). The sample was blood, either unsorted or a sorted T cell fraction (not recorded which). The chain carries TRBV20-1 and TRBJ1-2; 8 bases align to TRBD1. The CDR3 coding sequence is TGCAGTGCTAGGGACATGGACAGGGCCGGGGCCAACTATGGCTACACCTTC. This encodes CSARDMDRAGANYGYTF.